Listed here are 22 T cell receptor beta chains from one sample, sequenced in a study of Graves' ophthalmopathy and Graves' hyperthyroidism. Amplifying from RNA transcripts, the study obtained TCR beta CDR3 regions. First-round RT-PCR relied on HTBI primers, and a second-round multiplex PCR came next. Via MiXCR, TCRdb re-called the multiplex PCR reads, giving one row per CDR3 protein. This table holds about half a million distinct CDR3 sequences, 14% found once. The sequencing sample was made of blood. These receptors all stem from a young woman with Graves' ophthalmopathy.

This clonotype was detected many times. The chain couples TRBV19 to TRBJ2-7, with D possibly called TRBD1 or TRBD2 (5 bases each). Germline lookup yields CDR1 LNHDA and CDR2 SQIVND (reference sequence). The CDR3 is 15 amino acids. The ends were cut back, 2 bases at V and 3 bases at J, with 14 bases in the middle. Here the CDR3 reads CASSILPGRSYEQYF. The DNA of the CDR3 is TGTGCCAGTAGTATACTGCCGGGACGCAGCTACGAGCAGTACTTC. Looking up the rest from reference TRBV19 and TRBJ2-7 gives the full variable domain: DGGITQSPKYLFRKEGQNVTLSCEQNLNHDAMYWYRQDPGQGLRLIYYSQIVNDFQKGDIAEGYSVSREKKESFPLTVTSAQKNPTAFYLCASSILPGRSYEQYFGPGTRLTVT.

At least ten counts were recorded for this clonotype. The rearrangement links TRBV5-1 to TRBJ2-7; maybe TRBD1 (6 bases). V lost 3 bases and J lost 0, with 10 bases in between. The CDR3 spans 14 residues. The germline gives CDR1 SGHRS, CDR2 YFSETQ. DNA of the CDR3: TGCGCCAGCAGCTCAGGACAGCTCTCCTACGAGCAGTACTTC. It translates to CASSSGQLSYEQYF.

This clonotype was seen more than once but under ten times. The chain carries TRBV29-1 and TRBJ1-2; TRBD1 is a possible D gene (6 bases). The CDR3 sequence is 13 residues long. Germline V gene sequence: CDR1 SQVTM, CDR2 ANQGSEA. V was clipped by 6 bases and J by 4 bases, with 15 bases between them. The CDR3, as DNA: TGCAGCGTCCTCAGGGGAAGGGGCTATGGCTACACCTTC. Translating it yields CSVLRGRGYGYTF. Combining the CDR3 with reference TRBV29-1 and TRBJ1-2 gives the whole variable domain SAVISQKPSRDICQRGTSLTIQCQVDSQVTMMFWYRQQPGQSLTLIATANQGSEATYESGFVIDKFPISRPNLTFSTLTVSNMSPEDSSIYLCSVLRGRGYGYTFGSGTRLTVV.

The table lists this clonotype with a few counts. The chain uses TRBV20-1 and TRBJ2-4; the match to TRBD2 covers 14 bases. V was clipped by 0 bases and J by 14 bases; unmatched bases: 3. The CDR3 sequence is 13 residues long. Per the germline V gene, CDR1 is DFQATT and CDR2 is SNEGSKA (reference sequence). The CDR3: CSARDRLAGGKYF. DNA for the CDR3: TGCAGTGCTAGAGACCGACTAGCGGGAGGGAAGTACTTC.

This clonotype showed up many times. The rearrangement uses TRBV27 and TRBJ1-2, with 12 positions matching TRBD1. With V trimmed by 5 bases and J by 7 bases, 5 bases remained unmatched. The CDR3 extends over 14 amino acids. Germline CDR1 MNHEY, CDR2 SMNVEV (reference sequence). The CDR3 loop is CASSLGTGGLGYTF. DNA for the CDR3: TGTGCCAGCAGTCTGGGGACAGGGGGCCTTGGCTACACCTTC.

At least ten counts were recorded for this clonotype. The rearrangement uses TRBV30 and TRBJ2-5; TRBD1 matches at 8 bases. The V gene's germline CDR1 is GTSNPN and CDR2 SVGIG (reference sequence). CDR3 length: 13 residues. The V segment lost 0 bases and the J segment 4 bases; nucleotides outside the gene matches: 1. The CDR3 coding sequence is TGTGCCTGGAGTGTAGACAGGGGAGAGACCCAGTACTTC. Translation gives CAWSVDRGETQYF.

The chain links TRBV5-8 to TRBJ1-1; D is possibly TRBD1 (6 bases). This CDR3 is built from 14 residues. Germline loops: CDR1 SGHTS, CDR2 YDEGEE. Trimming removed 2 bases at V and 11 bases at J, with 19 bases between. CDR3 residues: CASSFFPGGRAAFF. CDR3 in DNA: TGTGCCAGCAGCTTCTTTCCCGGGGGGCGTGCCGCTTTCTTT.

Only a few counts were recorded for this clonotype. The chain is built from TRBV3-1 and TRBJ2-5; weak D call: TRBD2 (5 bases). With 2 bases removed from V and 0 bases from J, the gap between germline ends came to 7 bases. The CDR3 sequence is 14 residues long. Germline V lookup: CDR1 LGHDT, CDR2 YNNKEL (reference sequence). CDR3 loop: CASSQRLYQETQYF. DNA of the CDR3: TGTGCCAGCAGCCAACGACTATACCAAGAGACCCAGTACTTC.

V and J are TRBV30 and TRBJ1-2, with TRBD1 identical over 8 bases. Trimming took 3 bases from V and 4 from J; bases not matched to a gene: 10. Germline V gives CDR1 GTSNPN, CDR2 SVGIG (reference sequence). The length of the CDR3 is 15 residues. The CDR3, as DNA: TGTGCCTGGAGCAGGGGGCCAGGGGGCATCTATGGCTACACCTTC. Amino acids: CAWSRGPGGIYGYTF.

This clonotype was counted a few times. This chain links TRBV20-1 with TRBJ2-2; weak D call: TRBD2 (6 bases). Germline V lookup: CDR1 DFQATT, CDR2 SNEGSKA (reference sequence). V lost 1 base and J 5 bases, leaving 14 bases between the germline ends. This CDR3 has 15 amino acids. Here the CDR3 reads CSARVPAAGTGELFF. CDR3 DNA: TGCAGTGCTAGAGTGCCCGCCGCGGGGACCGGGGAGCTGTTTTTT.

There are many counts of this clonotype. This chain connects TRBV11-3 to TRBJ2-7; the D gene is possibly TRBD2 (6 bases). The CDR3 covers 16 residues. CDR1 is SGHNT, CDR2 YENEEA, per germline. Trimming took 6 bases from V and 0 from J, leaving 18 bases between them. CDR3 in DNA: TGTGCCAGCAGATCAGGGTGGCGGGGCAACTCCTACGAGCAGTACTTC. Its protein product is CASRSGWRGNSYEQYF.

This clonotype occurred many times. J is TRBJ1-6 and V is TRBV2; D possibly corresponds to TRBD1 (6 bases). Deletions cut 5 bases from V and 0 bases from J, with 14 bases between. CDR1 and CDR2 from the germline V gene are SNHLY and FYNNEI. The CDR3 has 17 residues. The CDR3 region has the DNA TGTGCCAGCAGTCCCAGACAGGCCAGCTCCTATAATTCACCCCTCCACTTT. Protein product: CASSPRQASSYNSPLHF.

This clonotype was seen ten or more times. This chain uses TRBV30 with TRBJ2-7, with D possibly being TRBD2 (6 bases). V lost 4 bases and J lost 3, with 10 bases in between. The CDR3 runs to 12 residues. CDR1 and CDR2 from the germline V gene are GTSNPN and SVGIG (reference sequence). CDR3 region: CAWKKAGYEQYF. The DNA of the CDR3 is TGTGCCTGGAAAAAAGCGGGCTACGAGCAGTACTTC.

This clonotype was seen at least ten times. The gene calls are TRBV28 and TRBJ2-4; tentative D call: TRBD1 (6 bases). Trimming shortened V by 6 bases and J by 3 bases, and 18 bases separated the two germline ends. CDR1 and CDR2 from the germline V gene are MDHEN and SYDVKM. This CDR3 spans 16 amino acids. The CDR3 here is CASSQRDLRGKNIQYF. In nucleotides, the CDR3 is TGTGCCAGCAGCCAAAGGGACCTCAGGGGCAAAAACATTCAGTACTTC.

This clonotype was picked up many times. This chain connects TRBV6-1 to TRBJ1-3; D gene unclear. This CDR3 region has 12 residues. V lost 3 bases and J 2 bases, leaving 2 bases between the germline ends. CDR1 is MNHNS and CDR2 is SASEGT in the germline V gene. CDR3 nucleotide sequence: TGTGCCAGCAGTGACGCTGGAAACACCATATATTTT. Translating it yields CASSDAGNTIYF.

This chain uses TRBV6-1 with TRBJ1-2; D gene ambiguous. Germline V gene lookup returns CDR1 MNHNS and CDR2 SASEGT. This CDR3 has 15 amino acids. With 0 bases removed from V and 3 bases from J, the gap between germline ends came to 11 bases. The CDR3 spells CASSEALQEYYGYTF. The CDR3, as DNA: TGTGCCAGCAGTGAAGCGCTTCAGGAGTACTATGGCTACACCTTC.

In its sample, this clonotype was seen many times. The chain recombines TRBV3-1 with TRBJ2-5; 7 bases match TRBD2. This CDR3 is 14 amino acids long. Germline assignment: CDR1 LGHDT and CDR2 YNNKEL (reference sequence). J lost 7 bases, V lost 5 bases, and 10 bases had no gene match. The CDR3 is CASSTMTSTPTQYF. CDR3 DNA: TGTGCCAGCAGCACCATGACTAGCACCCCGACCCAGTACTTC.

As concerns this clonotype: Being one base from a much bigger clone, this may be a read error. The chain uses TRBV6-5 and TRBJ2-7; a possible D gene is TRBD1 (5 bases). V gave up 2 bases and J gave up 3 bases, with 8 bases separating them. The germline V gene has CDR1 MNHEY and CDR2 SVGAGI. CDR3 length: 13 amino acids. This CDR3 is CASSYGALYEQYF. The CDR3 coding sequence is TGTGCCAGCAGTTACGGGGCACTCTACGAGCAGTACTTC.

This clonotype was found many times. This sequence joins TRBV13 and TRBJ2-2, with TRBD1 matching over 10 bases. The V segment lost 5 bases and the J segment 6 bases; nucleotides outside the gene matches: 12. This CDR3 is 17 amino acids long. Germline CDR1 and CDR2: PRHDT and FYEKMQ (reference sequence). The CDR3 region is CASSPGQGGSHSGELFF. The DNA of the CDR3 is TGTGCCAGCAGCCCTGGACAGGGGGGATCTCATTCCGGGGAGCTGTTTTTT.

In this sample, this clonotype turned up many times. One base away lies a much larger clone, so this may be a sequencing read error. J is TRBJ1-2 and V is TRBV6-1; the D gene is possibly TRBD1 (5 bases). The ends were cut back, 7 bases at V and 2 bases at J, with 11 bases in the middle. The CDR3 contains 13 residues. The germline CDR1 and CDR2 sequences are MNHNS and SASEGT. CDR3 sequence (DNA): TGTGCCAGCACCCCGACAGAAAACTATGGCTACACCTTC. Translated, it gives CASTPTENYGYTF.

This clonotype has at least ten counts. The chain employs TRBV20-1 and TRBJ1-1; a weak D match, TRBD1 (5 bases). Trimming stripped 6 bases from V and 7 bases from J, with 12 bases between. The CDR3 sequence is 11 residues long. CDR1 and CDR2 (germline): DFQATT, SNEGSKA (reference sequence). The CDR3, as DNA: TGCAGTGCGGGGGGACCGAATGAAGCTTTCTTT. It yields the protein CSAGGPNEAFF.

In the case of this clonotype: It may be a read error: a sequence one base away is much more abundant. The chain links TRBV7-8 to TRBJ2-2, with TRBD2 as a possible D gene (5 bases). Germline values: CDR1 SGHVS, CDR2 FQNEAQ. This CDR3 spans 15 amino acids. DNA of the CDR3: TGTGCCAGCAGCTTAGCGAAGGGAAACACCGGGGAGCGGTTTTTT. The encoded protein is CASSLAKGNTGERFF.